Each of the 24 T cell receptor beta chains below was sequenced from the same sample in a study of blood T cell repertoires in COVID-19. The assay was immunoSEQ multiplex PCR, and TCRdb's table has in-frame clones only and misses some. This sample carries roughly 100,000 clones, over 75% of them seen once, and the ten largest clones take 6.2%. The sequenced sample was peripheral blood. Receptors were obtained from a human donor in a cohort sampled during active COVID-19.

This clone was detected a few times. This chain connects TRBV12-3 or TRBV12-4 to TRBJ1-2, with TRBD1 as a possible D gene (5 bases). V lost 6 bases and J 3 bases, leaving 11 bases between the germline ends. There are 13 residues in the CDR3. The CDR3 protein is CASRVVGDYGYTF. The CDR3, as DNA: TGTGCCAGCAGGGTGGTAGGGGACTATGGCTACACCTTC.

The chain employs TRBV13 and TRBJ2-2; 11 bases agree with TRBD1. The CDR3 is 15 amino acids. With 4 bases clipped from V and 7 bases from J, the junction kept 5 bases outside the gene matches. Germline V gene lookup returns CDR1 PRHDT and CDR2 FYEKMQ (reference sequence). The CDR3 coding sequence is TGTGCCAGCAGCTCGAGGACAGGGGGCATCGGGGAGCTGTTTTTT. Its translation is CASSSRTGGIGELFF.

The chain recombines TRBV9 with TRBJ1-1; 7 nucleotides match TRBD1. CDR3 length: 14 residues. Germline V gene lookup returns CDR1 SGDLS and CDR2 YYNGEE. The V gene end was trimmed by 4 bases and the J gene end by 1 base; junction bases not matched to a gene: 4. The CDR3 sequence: CASSRQGENTEAFF. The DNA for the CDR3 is TGTGCCAGCAGCCGACAGGGCGAGAACACTGAAGCTTTCTTT.

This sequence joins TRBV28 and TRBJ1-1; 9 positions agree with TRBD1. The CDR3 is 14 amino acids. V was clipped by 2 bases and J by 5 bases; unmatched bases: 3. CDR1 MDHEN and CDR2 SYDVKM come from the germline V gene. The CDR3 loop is CASSLGTGITEAFF. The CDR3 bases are TGTGCCAGCAGTTTAGGGACAGGGATAACTGAAGCTTTCTTT.

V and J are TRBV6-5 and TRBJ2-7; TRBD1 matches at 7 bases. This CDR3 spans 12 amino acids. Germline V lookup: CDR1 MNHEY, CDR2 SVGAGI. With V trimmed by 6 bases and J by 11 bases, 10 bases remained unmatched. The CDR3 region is CASSSLRDREYF. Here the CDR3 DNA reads TGTGCCAGCAGCTCACTTCGGGACAGAGAGTACTTC.

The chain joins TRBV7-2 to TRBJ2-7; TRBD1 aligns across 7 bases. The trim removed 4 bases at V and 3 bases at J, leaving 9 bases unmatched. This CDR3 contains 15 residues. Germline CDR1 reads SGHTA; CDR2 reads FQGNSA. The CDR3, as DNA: TGTGCCAGCAGCTACAAGACAGGGAAGGGCTACGAGCAGTACTTC. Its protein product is CASSYKTGKGYEQYF.

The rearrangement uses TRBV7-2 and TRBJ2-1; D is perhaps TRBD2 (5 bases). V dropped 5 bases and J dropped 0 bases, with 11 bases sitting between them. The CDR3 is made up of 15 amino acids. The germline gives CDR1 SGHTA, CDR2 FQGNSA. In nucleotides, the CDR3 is TGTGCCAGCAGCCGCACGGGGAGCTCCTACAATGAGCAGTTCTTC. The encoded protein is CASSRTGSSYNEQFF. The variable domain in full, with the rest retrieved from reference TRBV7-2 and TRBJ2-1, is GAGVSQSPSNKVTEKGKDVELRCDPISGHTALYWYRQSLGQGLEFLIYFQGNSAPDKSGLPSDRFSAERTGGSVSTLTIQRTQQEDSAVYLCASSRTGSSYNEQFFGPGTRLTVL.

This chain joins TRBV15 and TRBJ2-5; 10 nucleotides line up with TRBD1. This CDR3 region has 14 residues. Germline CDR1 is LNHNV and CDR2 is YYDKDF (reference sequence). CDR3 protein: CASRSGTGEETQYF. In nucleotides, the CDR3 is TGTGCATCTAGGTCGGGGACAGGGGAGGAGACCCAGTACTTC.

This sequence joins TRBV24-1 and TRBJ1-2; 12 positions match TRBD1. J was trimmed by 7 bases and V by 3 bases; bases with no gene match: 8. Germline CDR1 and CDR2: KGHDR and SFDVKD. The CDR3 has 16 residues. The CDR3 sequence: CATSDGTGGLLGGYTF. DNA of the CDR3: TGTGCCACCAGTGATGGGACAGGGGGCTTGTTGGGTGGCTACACCTTC.

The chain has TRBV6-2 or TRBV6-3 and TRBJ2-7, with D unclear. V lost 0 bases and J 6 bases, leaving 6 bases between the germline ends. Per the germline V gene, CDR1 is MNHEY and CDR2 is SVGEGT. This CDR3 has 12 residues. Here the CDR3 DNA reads TGTGCCAGCAGTTACTCACAGTCCGAGCAGTACTTC. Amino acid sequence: CASSYSQSEQYF.

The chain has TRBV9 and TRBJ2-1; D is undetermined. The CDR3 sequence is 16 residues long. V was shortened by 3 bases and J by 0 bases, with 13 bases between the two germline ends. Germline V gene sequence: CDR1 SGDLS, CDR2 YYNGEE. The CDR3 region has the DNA TGTGCCAGCAGCGCCCATAGAGAAAGCTCCTACAATGAGCAGTTCTTC. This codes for CASSAHRESSYNEQFF.

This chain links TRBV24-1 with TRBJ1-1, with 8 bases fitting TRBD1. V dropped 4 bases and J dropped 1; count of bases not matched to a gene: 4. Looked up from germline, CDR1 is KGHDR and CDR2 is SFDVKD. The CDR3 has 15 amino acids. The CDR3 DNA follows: TGTGCCACCAGTGACCCCGGACAGGGGAACACTGAAGCTTTCTTT. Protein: CATSDPGQGNTEAFF.

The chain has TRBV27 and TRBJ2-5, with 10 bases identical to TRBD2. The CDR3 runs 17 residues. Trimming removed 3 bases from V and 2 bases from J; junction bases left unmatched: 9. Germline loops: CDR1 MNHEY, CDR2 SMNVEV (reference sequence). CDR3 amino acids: CASSFYGLAGAQETQYF. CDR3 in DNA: TGTGCCAGCAGTTTCTACGGGCTAGCGGGAGCACAAGAGACCCAGTACTTC.

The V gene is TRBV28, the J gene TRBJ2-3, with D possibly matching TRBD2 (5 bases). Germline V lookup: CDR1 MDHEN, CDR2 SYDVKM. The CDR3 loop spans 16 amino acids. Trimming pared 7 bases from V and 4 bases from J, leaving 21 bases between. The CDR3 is CASIPRPGFGPDTQYF. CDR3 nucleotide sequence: TGTGCCAGCATCCCCAGGCCGGGGTTTGGTCCAGATACGCAGTATTTT.

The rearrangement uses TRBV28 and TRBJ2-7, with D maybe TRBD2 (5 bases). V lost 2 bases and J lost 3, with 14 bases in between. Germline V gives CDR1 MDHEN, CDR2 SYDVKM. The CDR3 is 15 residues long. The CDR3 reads CASSLREGRSYEQYF. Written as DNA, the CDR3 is TGTGCCAGCAGTTTAAGAGAGGGTCGCAGCTACGAGCAGTACTTC.

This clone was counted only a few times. CDR3 nucleotide sequence: TGCGCCAGCAGCCCGGACAGGGTCTCTGGAAACACCATATATTTT. This sequence encodes CASSPDRVSGNTIYF. The rearrangement uses TRBV5-1 and TRBJ1-3, with 8 bases lining up with TRBD1. The CDR3 runs to 15 residues. From germline, CDR1 is SGHRS and CDR2 YFSETQ. V was clipped by 4 bases and J by 0 bases; unmatched bases: 3.

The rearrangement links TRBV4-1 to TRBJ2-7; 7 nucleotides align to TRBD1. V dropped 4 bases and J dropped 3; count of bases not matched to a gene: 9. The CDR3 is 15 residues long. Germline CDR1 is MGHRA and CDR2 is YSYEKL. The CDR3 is CASSLDGTANYEQYF. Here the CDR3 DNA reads TGCGCCAGCAGCCTAGACGGGACAGCCAACTACGAGCAGTACTTC.

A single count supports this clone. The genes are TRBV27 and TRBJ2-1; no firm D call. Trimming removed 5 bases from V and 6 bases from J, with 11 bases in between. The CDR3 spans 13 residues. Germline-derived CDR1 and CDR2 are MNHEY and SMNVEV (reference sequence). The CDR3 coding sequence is TGTGCCAGCAGTATTTACTTTGGCAATGAGCAGTTCTTC. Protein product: CASSIYFGNEQFF.

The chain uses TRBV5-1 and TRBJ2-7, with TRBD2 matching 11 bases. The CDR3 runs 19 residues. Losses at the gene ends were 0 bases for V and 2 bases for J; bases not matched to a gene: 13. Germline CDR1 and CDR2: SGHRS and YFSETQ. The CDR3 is CASSLVWPSGGPATYEQYF. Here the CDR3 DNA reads TGCGCCAGCAGCTTGGTGTGGCCTAGCGGGGGGCCCGCCACCTACGAGCAGTACTTC.

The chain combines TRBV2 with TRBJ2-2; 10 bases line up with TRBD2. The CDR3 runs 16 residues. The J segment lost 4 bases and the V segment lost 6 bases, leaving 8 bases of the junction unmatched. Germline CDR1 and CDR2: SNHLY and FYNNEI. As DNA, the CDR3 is TGTGCCAGCAGCGGCCTAGCGGGAGCGGTCACCGGGGAGCTGTTTTTT. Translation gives CASSGLAGAVTGELFF. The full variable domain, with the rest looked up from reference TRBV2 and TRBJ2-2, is EPEVTQTPSHQVTQMGQEVILRCVPISNHLYFYWYRQILGQKVEFLVSFYNNEISEKSEIFDDQFSVERPDGSNFTLKIRSTKLEDSAMYFCASSGLAGAVTGELFFGEGSRLTVL.

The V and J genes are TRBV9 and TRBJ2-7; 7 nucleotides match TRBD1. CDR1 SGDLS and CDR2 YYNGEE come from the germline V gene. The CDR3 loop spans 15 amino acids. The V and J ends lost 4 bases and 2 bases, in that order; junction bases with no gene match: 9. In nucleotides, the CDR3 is TGTGCCAGCAGCCCTCGGGACAGTTTCCCCTACGAGCAGTACTTC. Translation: CASSPRDSFPYEQYF.

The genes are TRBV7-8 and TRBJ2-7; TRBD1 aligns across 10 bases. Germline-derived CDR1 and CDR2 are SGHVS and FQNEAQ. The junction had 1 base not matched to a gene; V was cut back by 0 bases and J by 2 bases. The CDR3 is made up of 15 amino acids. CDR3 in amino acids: CASSLAGQGTYEQYF. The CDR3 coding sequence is TGTGCCAGCAGCTTAGCGGGACAGGGGACCTACGAGCAGTACTTC.

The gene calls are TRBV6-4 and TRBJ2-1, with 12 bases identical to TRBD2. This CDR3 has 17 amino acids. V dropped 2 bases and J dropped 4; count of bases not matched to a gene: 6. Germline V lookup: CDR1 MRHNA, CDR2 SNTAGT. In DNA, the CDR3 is TGTGCCAGCAGTGACGCTCAGACTAGCGGGAGATACAATGAGCAGTTCTTC. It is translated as CASSDAQTSGRYNEQFF.

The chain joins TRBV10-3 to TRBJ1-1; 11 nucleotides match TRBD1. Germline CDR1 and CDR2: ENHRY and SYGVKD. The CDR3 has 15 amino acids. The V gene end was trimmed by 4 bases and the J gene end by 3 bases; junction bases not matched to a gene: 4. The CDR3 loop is CAISVSGQGDTEAFF. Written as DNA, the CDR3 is TGTGCCATCAGTGTTTCGGGACAGGGGGACACTGAAGCTTTCTTT.